The rows below give T cell receptor beta chains drawn from one sample of a study of blood T cell repertoires in COVID-19. Repertoires were generated with immunoSEQ multiplex PCR, while TCRdb's copy carries only in-frame clones and drops some. The sample holds about 150,000 clones, about 85% seen once. The specimen sequenced was peripheral blood. These receptors all come from a man between 60 and 75 years old with COVID-19, enrolled during active disease. Both conserved end residues are part of each CDR3. The order of the fields is clone size, D gene, CDR3 length, V gene, J gene, CDR3 protein, CDR3 DNA. A D gene is named only where the DNA matches it firmly. Not every row has a clone size; where given, it reads once, few, many or a size class.

NA,TRBD2,14,TRBV3-1/TRBV3-2,TRBJ2-5,CASSQITSGETQYF,TGTGCCAGCAGCCAAATAACTAGCGGTGAGACCCAGTACTTC
NA,NA,15,TRBV6-2/TRBV6-3,TRBJ1-5,CASSYDTIYNQPQHF,TGTGCCAGCAGTTACGACACGATATACAATCAGCCCCAGCATTTT
once,NA,14,TRBV19,TRBJ2-3,CASSGRSSTDTQYF,TGTGCCAGTAGTGGGAGGTCCTCCACAGATACGCAGTATTTT
NA,NA,13,TRBV5-1,TRBJ2-2,CASSFGSTGELFF,TGCGCCAGCAGCTTCGGGAGCACCGGGGAGCTGTTTTTT
NA,NA,13,TRBV11-2,TRBJ1-1,CASSLGQDTEAFF,TGTGCCAGCAGCTTAGGACAGGACACTGAAGCTTTCTTT
NA,TRBD2,15,TRBV25-1,TRBJ2-7,CASSDERGSFYEQYF,TGTGCCAGCAGTGACGAGCGGGGGAGTTTCTACGAGCAGTACTTC
NA,NA,18,TRBV6-2/TRBV6-3,TRBJ1-5,CASSQTFSRNTGNQPQHF,TGTGCCAGCAGCCAAACGTTCTCCCGAAACACAGGAAATCAGCCCCAGCATTTT
few,NA,17,TRBV19,TRBJ1-5,CASSKGQGLYSNQPQHF,TGTGCCAGTAGTAAAGGGCAGGGATTGTATAGCAATCAGCCCCAGCATTTT
NA,TRBD1,13,TRBV7-9,TRBJ1-2,CASSQGQGYGYTF,TGTGCCAGCAGCCAAGGACAGGGCTATGGCTACACCTTC
NA,TRBD2,19,TRBV7-8,TRBJ2-2,CASSLGGRASGRITGELFF,TGTGCCAGCAGCTTAGGCGGCCGGGCCAGCGGGAGGATCACCGGGGAGCTGTTTTTT
once,NA,16,TRBV5-5,TRBJ1-1,CASSLYLTGTNTEAFF,TGTGCCAGCAGCTTGTATCTAACAGGGACGAACACTGAAGCTTTCTTT
NA,NA,15,TRBV3-1/TRBV3-2,TRBJ1-1,CASSPGGGGGTEAFF,TGTGCCAGCAGCCCGGGAGGGGGAGGGGGCACTGAAGCTTTCTTT
NA,NA,12,TRBV6-5,TRBJ1-1,CASSPLRAEAFF,TGTGCCAGCAGCCCGCTAAGAGCTGAAGCTTTCTTT
few,TRBD1,15,TRBV7-8,TRBJ1-4,CASSPIQGTNEKLFF,TGTGCCAGCAGCCCAATACAGGGGACTAATGAAAAACTGTTTTTT
NA,NA,16,TRBV9,TRBJ2-3,CASSTGSAGFTDTQYF,TGTGCCAGCAGCACCGGAAGTGCGGGATTCACAGATACGCAGTATTTT
once,NA,14,TRBV18,TRBJ2-7,CASSPVESSYEQYF,TGTGCCAGCTCACCAGTTGAGAGCTCCTACGAGCAGTACTTC
once,TRBD1,15,TRBV14,TRBJ2-1,CASSPDRGSYNEQFF,TGTGCCAGCAGCCCCGACAGGGGGTCCTACAATGAGCAGTTCTTC